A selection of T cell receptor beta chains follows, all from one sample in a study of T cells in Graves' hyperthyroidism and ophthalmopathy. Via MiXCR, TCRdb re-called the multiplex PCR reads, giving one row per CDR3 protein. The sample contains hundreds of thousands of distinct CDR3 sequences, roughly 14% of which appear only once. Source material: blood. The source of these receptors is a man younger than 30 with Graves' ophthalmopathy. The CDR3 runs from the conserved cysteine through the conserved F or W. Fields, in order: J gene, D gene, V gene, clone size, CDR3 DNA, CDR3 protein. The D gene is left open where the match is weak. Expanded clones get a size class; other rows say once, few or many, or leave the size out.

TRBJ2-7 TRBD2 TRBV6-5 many TGTGCCAGCAGTTACTCGACTAGCGGGGGGCGCGAGCAGTACTTC CASSYSTSGGREQYF
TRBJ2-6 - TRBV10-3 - TGTGCCATCCGAACTCCGGCCCAAGCTGGGGCCAACGTCCTGACTTTC CAIRTPAQAGANVLTF
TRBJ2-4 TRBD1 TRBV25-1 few TGTGCCAGCAGTGAGTTTATCGGGACAGGGGCCAAAAACATTCAGTACTTC CASSEFIGTGAKNIQYF
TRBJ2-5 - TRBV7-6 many TGTGCCAGCAGCCAGACACCAAACCAAGAGACCCAGTACTTC CASSQTPNQETQYF
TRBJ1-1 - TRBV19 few TGTGCCAGTAGAACAGGGCCCGGGGACACTGAAGCTTTCTTT CASRTGPGDTEAFF
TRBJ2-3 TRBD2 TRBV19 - TGTGCCAGTAGTGAGGGACTAGCGGCTACCACCCGTAGCACAGATACGCAGTATTTT CASSEGLAATTRSTDTQYF
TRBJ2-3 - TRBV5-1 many TGCGCCAGCAGCTTGGTTCCAGGGAACCCCACAGATACGCAGTATTTT CASSLVPGNPTDTQYF
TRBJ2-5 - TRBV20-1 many TGCAGTGCTAGAGATTGGGGGGCCGGGGGGACCCAGTACTTC CSARDWGAGGTQYF
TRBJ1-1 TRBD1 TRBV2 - TGTGCCAGCAATCGGGACAGAGAAGCTTTCTTT CASNRDREAFF
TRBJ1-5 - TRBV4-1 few TGCGCCAGCAGCCAACTTTGGGGAGACAGCAGATATAGCAATCAGCCCCAGCATTTT CASSQLWGDSRYSNQPQHF
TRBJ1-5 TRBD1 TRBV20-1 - TGCAGTGCTCCTAGGACAGGGGGCCATCAGCCCCAGCATTTT CSAPRTGGHQPQHF
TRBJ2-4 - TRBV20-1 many TGCAGTGCTAGAGACACAACAGGGAGAACCATTCAGTACTTC CSARDTTGRTIQYF
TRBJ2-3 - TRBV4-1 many TGCGCCAGCAGCCGGGGACATAGCGGGACAGATACGCAGTATTTT CASSRGHSGTDTQYF
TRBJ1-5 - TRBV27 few TGTGCCACCCGTGGGGTTTGGAATCAGCCCCAGCATTTT CATRGVWNQPQHF
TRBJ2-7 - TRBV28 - TGTGCCAGCCCTGGACTTCTAGCGAGGGGCTCCTACGAGCAGTACTTC CASPGLLARGSYEQYF
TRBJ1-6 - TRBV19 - TGTGCCAGTAGTTTCAAGGGAAGCTCCTATAATTCACCCCTCCACTTT CASSFKGSSYNSPLHF
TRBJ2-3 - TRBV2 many TGTGCCAGCAGTGAGGCCCGAGATACGCAGTATTTT CASSEARDTQYF
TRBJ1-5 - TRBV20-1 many TGCAGTGCTCAATTCGGGGGCAATCAGCCCCAGCATTTT CSAQFGGNQPQHF
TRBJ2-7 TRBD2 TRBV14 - TGTGCCAGCAGCCTGCGGGAGGACTACTACGAGCAGTACTTC CASSLREDYYEQYF
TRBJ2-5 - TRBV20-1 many TGCAGTGCTAGGTGGGGGACCCAAGAGACCCAGTACTTC CSARWGTQETQYF
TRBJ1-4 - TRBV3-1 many TGTGCCAGCAGCCAAGCTGAGGTGTCAGGCGGTGAAAAACTGTTTTTT CASSQAEVSGGEKLFF
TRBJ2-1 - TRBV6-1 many TGTGCCAGCAGCAACCGGATATTCTCCTACAATGAGCAGTTCTTC CASSNRIFSYNEQFF
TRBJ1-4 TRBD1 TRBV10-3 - TGTGCCACCGAGGACAGGGGGAATGAAAAACTGTTTTTT CATEDRGNEKLFF
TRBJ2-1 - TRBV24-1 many TGTGCCACCAGTGATCCGGACAGCTCCTACAATGAGCAGTTCTTC CATSDPDSSYNEQFF
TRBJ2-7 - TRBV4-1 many TGCGCCAGCAGCCAGGTACTAGCTCACGATTACGAGCAGTACTTC CASSQVLAHDYEQYF
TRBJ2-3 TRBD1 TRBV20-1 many TGCAGTGCTAGTGTCCGACAGGGTGGGACAGATACGCAGTATTTT CSASVRQGGTDTQYF
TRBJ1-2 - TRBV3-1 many TGTGCCAGCAGCCAACCGGACATCGGGTATGGCTACACCTTC CASSQPDIGYGYTF
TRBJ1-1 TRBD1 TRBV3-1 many TGTGCCAGCACCGGGACAGGGGCCCCCTTCGAAGCTTTCTTT CASTGTGAPFEAFF
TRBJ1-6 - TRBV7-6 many TGTGCCAGCAGCTTAGGGCCGAATTCACCCCTCCACTTT CASSLGPNSPLHF
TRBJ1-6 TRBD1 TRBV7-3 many TGTGCCAGCAGCTTACAGGGGGGGAATTCACCCCTCCACTTT CASSLQGGNSPLHF
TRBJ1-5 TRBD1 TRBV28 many TGTGCCAGCAGTTTAATAGGGACAGGTAGCAATCAGCCCCAGCATTTT CASSLIGTGSNQPQHF
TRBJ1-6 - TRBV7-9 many TGTGCCAGCAGCTTTCTCCAAACAGGGAATTCACCCCTCCACTTT CASSFLQTGNSPLHF
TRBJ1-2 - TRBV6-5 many TGTGCCAGCAGTTTCCGGGGGGACTATGGCTACACCTTC CASSFRGDYGYTF
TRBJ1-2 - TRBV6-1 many TGTGCCAGCAGTGAGAGGTTTGAGAAGGAGAGCTACACCTTC CASSERFEKESYTF
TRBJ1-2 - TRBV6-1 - TGTGCCAGCAGTGAAGCCACGGATGGCTACACCTTC CASSEATDGYTF
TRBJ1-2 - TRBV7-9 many TGTGCCAGCAGCTTAGGTCGGGACAACAACTATGGCTACACCTTC CASSLGRDNNYGYTF
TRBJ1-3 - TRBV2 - TGTGCCAGCAGAATGGACAGCCCCCTCTCTGGAAACACCATATATTTT CASRMDSPLSGNTIYF
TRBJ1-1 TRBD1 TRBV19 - TGTGCCAGTAGTATAGACCCCGACAGGGTCTTTACTGAAGCTTTCTTT CASSIDPDRVFTEAFF
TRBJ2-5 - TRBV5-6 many TGTGCCAGCAGCCCGCCGAGTGGGGTCGTGACCCAGTACTTC CASSPPSGVVTQYF
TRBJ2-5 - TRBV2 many TGTGCCAGCAAGCCGGAGCTAGGGAGAGAGACCCAGTACTTC CASKPELGRETQYF
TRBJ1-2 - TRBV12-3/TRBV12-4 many TGTGCCAGCACCGTTACGGGGGCCACCAACTATGGCTACACCTTC CASTVTGATNYGYTF
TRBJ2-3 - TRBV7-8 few TGTGCCAGCCGGCCCTGGAGAACGGGCACAGATACGCAGTATTTT CASRPWRTGTDTQYF
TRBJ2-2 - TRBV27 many TGTGCCAGCAGTTTTATGTGGGACACTCAACCCCCCGGGGAGCTGTTTTTT CASSFMWDTQPPGELFF
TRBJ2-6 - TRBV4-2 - TGTGCCAGCAGCCAACGGGTCTGGGACCTCTCTGGGGCCAACGTCCTGACTTTC CASSQRVWDLSGANVLTF
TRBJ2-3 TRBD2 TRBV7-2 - TGTGCCAGCAGCCCACGCCGGGGGGGGCTCGGCACAGATACGCAGTATTTT CASSPRRGGLGTDTQYF
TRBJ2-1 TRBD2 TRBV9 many TGTGCCAGCAGCCTCAGGGGACTAGCGGAGAACAATGAGCAGTTCTTC CASSLRGLAENNEQFF
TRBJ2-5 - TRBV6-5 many TGTGCCAGCAGTAAGGGGGGGGACGAGGAGACCCAGTACTTC CASSKGGDEETQYF
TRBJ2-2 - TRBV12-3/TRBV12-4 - TGTGCCAGCAGGGGACAAATGAACACCGGGGAGCTGTTTTTT CASRGQMNTGELFF